A selection of T cell receptor beta chains follows, all from one sample in a study of blood T cells in healthy people across ages. A single record per CDR3 protein comes from TCRdb applying MiXCR to the 5' RACE reads. There are about 1.5 million distinct CDR3 sequences in the sample; roughly 40% occur only once, and roughly 7.7% lies in the top ten. The sample comprised blood. Source of these receptors: a woman younger than 30 in good health. Each CDR3 is given with its conserved first and last residue. The D gene is left open where the match is weak. Expanded clones get a size class; other rows say once, few or many, or leave the size out.

>TRBJ2-5|NA|TRBD1|TRBV20-1
TGCAGTGCCGTACAGGGGGGCCGGCGAGGACAAGAGACCCAGTACTTC
CSAVQGGRRGQETQYF
>TRBJ2-5|NA|NA|TRBV11-2
TGTGCCAGCAGCTTAAGCGGCCCGGGGGGCATAGAGACCCAGTACTTC
CASSLSGPGGIETQYF
>TRBJ1-1|NA|TRBD1|TRBV5-1
TGCGCCAGCAGCGGAACAGGGGCGAACACTGAAGCTTTCTTT
CASSGTGANTEAFF
>TRBJ2-1|NA|TRBD2|TRBV6-1
TGTGCCAGCCACGGACTAGCGGGGGGGAATGAGCAGTTCTTC
CASHGLAGGNEQFF
>TRBJ1-2|few|TRBD1|TRBV2
TGTGCCAGCAGTGAACAGGGACAGGGCTACACCTTC
CASSEQGQGYTF
>TRBJ2-1|NA|NA|TRBV7-9
TGTGCCAGCAGCCTGTTGATTCAACGACCTTACAATGAGCAGTTCTTC
CASSLLIQRPYNEQFF
>TRBJ2-1|few|TRBD2|TRBV20-1
TGCAGTGCTAGAGACCTAACTAGCGGGAGGGCCTACAATGAGCAGTTCTTC
CSARDLTSGRAYNEQFF
>TRBJ1-1|NA|TRBD1|TRBV5-1
TGCGCCAGCAGCTCAGGACAGGGTGGACTGAATACTGAAGCTTTCTTT
CASSSGQGGLNTEAFF
>TRBJ2-1|NA|NA|TRBV24-1
TGTGCCACCAGTGATCAGAGAGGCGGCCGCAATGAGCAGTTCTTC
CATSDQRGGRNEQFF
>TRBJ2-5|few|TRBD2|TRBV7-3
TGTGCCAGCAGCTTAACCTGGACTAGCGGCAGGACCCAGTACTTC
CASSLTWTSGRTQYF
>TRBJ2-7|NA|NA|TRBV4-1
TGCGCCAGCAGCCAAGATTGGGCTCAAAGCTCCTACGAGCAGTACTTC
CASSQDWAQSSYEQYF
>TRBJ2-4|NA|NA|TRBV7-9
TGTGCCAGCAGCTTAGAATGGGGCGGGGTAGCCAAAAACATTCAGTACTTC
CASSLEWGGVAKNIQYF
>TRBJ2-7|NA|NA|TRBV6-6
TGTGCCAGCAGTCCCCCCGGGACCCCTTACGAGCAGTACTTC
CASSPPGTPYEQYF
>TRBJ2-7|NA|NA|TRBV29-1
TGCAGCGTTCCGCAGGGTCGGGGCGAGCAGTACTTC
CSVPQGRGEQYF
>TRBJ2-5|NA|TRBD1|TRBV5-1
TGCGCCAGCAGCACAGGGTCCCTAGGGACAGTAGGGACCCAGTACTTC
CASSTGSLGTVGTQYF
>TRBJ2-1|NA|TRBD1|TRBV3-1
TGTGCCAGCAGCCTGCCCGGGACAGGGGGTAGTGAGCAGTTCTTC
CASSLPGTGGSEQFF
>TRBJ2-5|NA|TRBD2|TRBV28
TGTGCCAGCAGTGGCAGCTCCGGGACTACCCAAGAGACCCAGTACTTC
CASSGSSGTTQETQYF
>TRBJ1-2|NA|NA|TRBV28
TGTGCCAGCAGTTTGAGAGGGGCTGCAATGGATGGCTACACCTTC
CASSLRGAAMDGYTF
>TRBJ2-3|few|NA|TRBV20-1
TGCAGTGCTAGAGATCCGGCTAGCGGAGGGGGACGCACGCAGTATTTT
CSARDPASGGGRTQYF
>TRBJ1-2|NA|NA|TRBV7-2
TGTGCCAGCAGCTTGAGCCAAAATTTACAGGGTAGTGGCTACACCTTC
CASSLSQNLQGSGYTF
>TRBJ1-2|NA|NA|TRBV7-9
TGTGCCAGCAGCTTGTCGGGGGGCTTGGCGGTAGGCTACACCTTC
CASSLSGGLAVGYTF
>TRBJ1-1|NA|NA|TRBV5-1
TGCGCCAGCAGCGCCTCAAATCAAGGGAATGAAGCTTTCTTT
CASSASNQGNEAFF
>TRBJ2-5|few|NA|TRBV21-1
TGTGCCAGCAGCTCCGGGGACAGGGATAAAGAGACCCAGTACTTC
CASSSGDRDKETQYF
>TRBJ2-7|NA|NA|TRBV7-8
TGTGCCAGCAGCTTCCCGATTACCCCCTACGAGCAGTACTTC
CASSFPITPYEQYF
>TRBJ2-3|few|NA|TRBV12-3/TRBV12-4
TGTGCCAGCAATTTAGGAGGGGGCACAGATACGCAGTATTTT
CASNLGGGTDTQYF
>TRBJ2-3|few|NA|TRBV7-6
TGTGCCAGCAGCTCCCGGACTACCTCTAGCACAGATACGCAGTATTTT
CASSSRTTSSTDTQYF
>TRBJ2-6|NA|NA|TRBV27
TGTGCCAGCAGTTTATATGGGGGCTCTGGGGCCAACGTCCTGACTTTC
CASSLYGGSGANVLTF
>TRBJ2-1|NA|NA|TRBV9
TGTGCCAGCAGCGGACGAGAGGGCTCCTACAATGAGCAGTTCTTC
CASSGREGSYNEQFF
>TRBJ1-6|NA|TRBD1|TRBV12-3/TRBV12-4
TGTGCCAGCAACGTAGGACAGGGTTATTCACCCCTCCACTTT
CASNVGQGYSPLHF
>TRBJ1-5|few|TRBD1|TRBV7-9
TGTGCCAGCAGCAAACAGGGGGCTAGACAGCCCCAGCATTTT
CASSKQGARQPQHF
>TRBJ2-5|NA|NA|TRBV4-1
TGCGCCAGCAGCCAAGCGGGGGCGTGTGAGCAGTACTTC
CASSQAGACEQYF
>TRBJ1-3|few|NA|TRBV29-1
TGCAGCGTCGGGAACTTAGGCTCTGGAAACACCATATATTTT
CSVGNLGSGNTIYF
>TRBJ2-5|few|NA|TRBV20-1
TGCAGTGCTGTAAAGGGGCTTTTGGCGGAGACCCAGTACTTC
CSAVKGLLAETQYF
>TRBJ2-7|few|NA|TRBV28
TGTGCCAGCAATCCGACAGCCTCCTACGAGCAGTACTTC
CASNPTASYEQYF
>TRBJ2-7|NA|NA|TRBV3-1
TGTGCCAGCAGCCAAGATGTGGGAGCCTACGAGCAGTACTTC
CASSQDVGAYEQYF
>TRBJ2-1|few|NA|TRBV7-9
TGTGCCAGCAGCTTATGGTCGGCGAAGGAGCAGTTCTTC
CASSLWSAKEQFF
>TRBJ2-1|few|TRBD1|TRBV5-5
TGTGCCAGCAGCGTAGGGGGCGCTGACTACAATGAGCAGTTCTTC
CASSVGGADYNEQFF
>TRBJ2-5|few|TRBD1|TRBV10-3
TGTGCCTTCGACAGGGAACAAGAGACCCAGTACTTC
CAFDREQETQYF
>TRBJ2-1|once|TRBD2|TRBV11-2
TGTGCCAGCAGCTCGTCCGGGACTAGCGGGAGAGGTGGTGAGCAGTTCTTC
CASSSSGTSGRGGEQFF
>TRBJ2-1|few|NA|TRBV5-1
TGCGCCAGCAGCTTGGCCCCAAAGCCTGAGCAGTTCTTC
CASSLAPKPEQFF
>TRBJ1-2|NA|NA|TRBV9
TGTGCCAGCAGCGTCGGGACGGATAACTATGGCTACACCTTC
CASSVGTDNYGYTF
>TRBJ2-7|NA|TRBD2|TRBV6-5
TGTGCCAGCAGTTACTCGAGGACGGGAGGGCCCACCCCCTACGAGCAGTACTTC
CASSYSRTGGPTPYEQYF
>TRBJ2-7|NA|NA|TRBV20-1
TGCAGTGCTAGTGACAGTGGCTACGAGCAGTACTTC
CSASDSGYEQYF
>TRBJ2-7|NA|NA|TRBV4-2
TGTGCCAGCACAGGCATTAGCAGTTCAGGTTCCAACGAGCAGTACTTC
CASTGISSSGSNEQYF
>TRBJ2-3|NA|NA|TRBV28
TGTGCCAGCAGTCTCCAGGGGAGGGGTAGTTCGACAACAGATACGCAGTATTTT
CASSLQGRGSSTTDTQYF